This T cell receptor beta chain stems from a study of T-cell reconstitution after alpha-beta-depleted transplantation in children. Molecular barcoding with unique molecular identifiers was used for the TCRbeta library. TCRdb independently ran MiXCR on the PCR reads; one entry per CDR3 protein. Of around 500,000 distinct CDR3 sequences detected, roughly an eighth appear once; the ten largest clones hold more than 5.5%. Germline values: CDR1 MNHEY, CDR2 SVGEGT. The CDR3 sequence is 14 residues long. The V and J ends lost 5 bases and 0 bases respectively, with 11 bases between them. The sample consisted of PBMCs from the stem cell graft donor, taken from the stem cell graft. The chain uses TRBV6-2 or TRBV6-3 and TRBJ2-7, with D possibly matching TRBD2 (6 bases). The receptor was derived from a human donor who donated a stem cell graft to a child with combined immunodeficiency. Here the CDR3 reads CASSHRTTSYEQYF. The CDR3 DNA sequence: TGTGCCAGCAGTCATAGGACTACCTCCTACGAGCAGTACTTC.